A selection of T cell receptor beta chains follows, all from one sample in a study of spatial heterogeneity in lung cancer. Each CDR3 protein is one row after TCRdb ran MiXCR on the 5' RACE reads. The sample lists some 39,000 distinct CDR3 sequences, over 6.5% occurring once. Material: PBMCs, obtained at surgery. The receptor set was obtained from a female donor with early-stage non-small cell lung cancer. Each CDR3 is given with its conserved first and last residue. Only some rows state a clone size, as once, few, many or a class for expanded clones.

clone size,J gene,V gene,CDR3 protein
.,TRBJ1-2,TRBV7-2,CASSLVTGGAAYGYTF
.,TRBJ2-3,TRBV20-1,CSASPLAGGRGTDTQYF
many,TRBJ1-2,TRBV9,CASNVDNYGYTF
many,TRBJ1-2,TRBV14,CASSQDGYRGYGYTF
many,TRBJ2-3,TRBV28,CASSFPQGSGTDTQYF
few,TRBJ1-1,TRBV27,CASRGLSGAENTEAFF
.,TRBJ2-5,TRBV2,CASRVTVRETQYF
many,TRBJ1-4,TRBV12-3/TRBV12-4,CATAQGVDEKLFF
few,TRBJ1-2,TRBV20-1,CSATRQVNVDRSGYTF
many,TRBJ1-1,TRBV7-3,CASSSTGNMNTEAFF
few,TRBJ2-5,TRBV24-1,CATSVGTSGETQYF
few,TRBJ2-1,TRBV9,CASSVPSGGSNEQFF
few,TRBJ2-7,TRBV7-2,CASSFSGGGYEQYF
few,TRBJ2-1,TRBV7-9,CASTFGGSYNEQFF
.,TRBJ1-4,TRBV15,CATSPPPAPLEKLFF
few,TRBJ2-3,TRBV7-9,CASSGYRGGADTQYF
.,TRBJ2-3,TRBV6-6,CASSYMTPERSQYF
many,TRBJ1-4,TRBV30,CAWSGGSQPEKLFF
.,TRBJ2-3,TRBV20-1,CSRLAGNTDTQYF
many,TRBJ2-7,TRBV2,CASSEVLAGDEQYF
many,TRBJ2-7,TRBV11-2,CASSLYGTGGVWGEQYF
.,TRBJ2-1,TRBV10-1,CASSRDSYNEQFF
many,TRBJ1-2,TRBV5-1,CASSLDFTDRGGYTF
few,TRBJ1-2,TRBV5-1,CASSLGVPYGYTF
many,TRBJ2-5,TRBV20-1,CSASDAVAVHKETQYF